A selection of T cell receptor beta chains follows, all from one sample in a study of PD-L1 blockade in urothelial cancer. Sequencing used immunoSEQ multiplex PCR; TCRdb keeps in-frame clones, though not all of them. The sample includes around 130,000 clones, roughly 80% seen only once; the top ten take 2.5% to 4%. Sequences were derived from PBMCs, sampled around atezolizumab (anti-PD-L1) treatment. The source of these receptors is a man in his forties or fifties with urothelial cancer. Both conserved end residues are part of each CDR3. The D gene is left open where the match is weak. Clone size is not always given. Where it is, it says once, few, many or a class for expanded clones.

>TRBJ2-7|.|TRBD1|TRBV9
CASGLGQGAYEQYF
TGTGCCAGCGGGTTAGGACAGGGGGCTTACGAGCAGTACTTC
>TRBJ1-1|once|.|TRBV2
CASTQGRNTEAFF
TGTGCCAGCACTCAGGGGCGGAACACTGAAGCTTTCTTT
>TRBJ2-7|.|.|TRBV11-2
CASSLVPLARYEQYF
TGTGCCAGCAGCTTAGTGCCACTAGCTCGGTACGAGCAGTACTTC
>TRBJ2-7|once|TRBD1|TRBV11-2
CASSTTGQAKQYF
TGTGCCAGCAGCACCACGGGACAGGCAAAGCAGTACTTC
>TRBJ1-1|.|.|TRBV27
CASSFTGTQVFF
TGTGCCAGCAGTTTTACAGGGACACAGGTTTTCTTT
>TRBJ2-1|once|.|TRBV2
CASSWGENEQFF
TGTGCCAGCTCTTGGGGGGAGAATGAGCAGTTCTTC
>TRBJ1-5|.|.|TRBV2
CASSRAGQPQHF
TGTGCCAGCAGTAGAGCCGGTCAGCCCCAGCATTTT
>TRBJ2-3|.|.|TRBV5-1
CASSLGLDTDTQYF
TGCGCCAGCAGCTTGGGACTCGACACAGATACGCAGTATTTT
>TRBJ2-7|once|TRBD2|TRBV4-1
CASSRTSGRDEQYF
TGCGCCAGCAGCCGGACTAGCGGGCGGGACGAGCAGTACTTC
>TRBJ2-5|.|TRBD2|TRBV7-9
CASSLDAAGAETQYF
TGTGCCAGCAGCTTAGATGCTGCGGGAGCTGAGACCCAGTACTTC
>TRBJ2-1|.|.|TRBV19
CASSNGQSSYNEQFF
TGTGCCAGTAGTAATGGACAGAGCTCCTACAATGAGCAGTTCTTC
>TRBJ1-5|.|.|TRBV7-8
CASSQNGGKGGQPQHF
TGTGCCAGCAGCCAGAACGGAGGGAAAGGAGGTCAGCCCCAGCATTTT
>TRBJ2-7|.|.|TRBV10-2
CASSEWGLAYEQYF
TGCGCCAGCAGTGAGTGGGGGCTAGCCTACGAGCAGTACTTC
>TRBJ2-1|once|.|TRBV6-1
CASSQGHEQFF
TGTGCCAGCAGTCAGGGCCATGAGCAGTTCTTC
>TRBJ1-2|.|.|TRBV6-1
CASSVEGTYGYTF
TGTGCCAGCAGTGTAGAGGGAACCTATGGCTACACCTTC
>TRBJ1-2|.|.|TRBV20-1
CSGRVPGGYTF
TGCAGTGGGCGGGTTCCGGGTGGCTACACCTTC
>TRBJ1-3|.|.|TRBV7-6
CASSRGSSGNTIYF
TGTGCCAGCAGTCGAGGTAGTTCTGGAAACACCATATATTTT
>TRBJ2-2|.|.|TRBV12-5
CASGLVLSGELFF
TGTGCTAGTGGTTTGGTACTTTCCGGGGAGCTGTTTTTT
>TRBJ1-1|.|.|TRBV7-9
CASSPPSNTEAFF
TGTGCCAGCAGCCCCCCCTCCAACACTGAAGCTTTCTTT
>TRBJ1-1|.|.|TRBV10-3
CAISKTGGGLTEAFF
TGTGCCATCAGCAAGACAGGCGGGGGACTCACTGAAGCTTTCTTT
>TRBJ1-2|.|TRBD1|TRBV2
CASSPVVGTGSYGYTF
TGTGCCAGCAGCCCCGTCGTTGGGACAGGGAGCTATGGCTACACCTTC
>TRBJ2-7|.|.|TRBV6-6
CASPPVLDQYF
TGTGCCAGCCCCCCTGTCTTAGATCAGTACTTC
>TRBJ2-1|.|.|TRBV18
CASSPPGRGQFF
TGTGCCAGCTCACCACCCGGCAGGGGGCAGTTCTTC
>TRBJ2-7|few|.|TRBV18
CASSQTRSRDEQYF
TGTGCCAGCTCACAGACTAGGTCGAGGGACGAGCAGTACTTC
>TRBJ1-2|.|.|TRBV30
CAWSADTNYGYTF
TGTGCCTGGAGTGCAGACACAAACTATGGCTACACCTTC
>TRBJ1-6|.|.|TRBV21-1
CASSPESSYNSPLHF
TGTGCCAGCAGCCCTGAGAGCTCCTATAATTCACCCCTCCACTTT
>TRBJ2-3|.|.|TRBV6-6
CASRKVGGGTDTQYF
TGTGCCAGCAGGAAGGTCGGCGGAGGCACAGATACGCAGTATTTT
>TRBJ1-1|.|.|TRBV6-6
CASVLREVSEAFF
TGTGCCAGCGTCTTACGGGAGGTCTCTGAAGCTTTCTTT
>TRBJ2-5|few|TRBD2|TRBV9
CASSVDGLAGVRWGETQYF
TGTGCCAGCAGCGTAGACGGTTTAGCGGGAGTTAGATGGGGAGAGACCCAGTACTTC
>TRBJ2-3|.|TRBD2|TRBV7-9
CASSLAREGTDTQYF
TGTGCCAGCAGCTTAGCACGGGAGGGCACAGATACGCAGTATTTT
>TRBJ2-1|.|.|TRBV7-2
CASSPHSARSYNEQFF
TGTGCCAGCAGCCCCCATAGCGCCCGCTCCTACAATGAGCAGTTCTTC
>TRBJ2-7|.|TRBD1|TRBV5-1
CASSTGEKLYEQYF
TGCGCCAGCAGTACAGGGGAGAAGCTCTACGAGCAGTACTTC
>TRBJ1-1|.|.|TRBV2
CASRKGVGMNTEAFF
TGTGCCAGCCGAAAGGGAGTGGGCATGAACACTGAAGCTTTCTTT